The rows below give T cell receptor beta chains drawn from one sample of a study of OX40 agonist ivuxolimab in advanced cancers. The table came from immunoSEQ multiplex PCR; TCRdb's copy has only in-frame clones and leaves some out. The sample records tens of thousands of clones, around nine tenths being singletons. Sequencing used CD4+ or CD8+ T cells sorted from blood, obtained in a trial of the OX40 agonist ivuxolimab. These receptors originate from an adult with an advanced solid tumor such as melanoma, head and neck, liver or kidney cancer. CDR3s include the opening cysteine and the closing phenylalanine or tryptophan. Fields, in order: J gene, V gene, D gene, clone size, CDR3 protein, CDR3 DNA. The D gene is left open where the match is weak. Size tells how often a clone was seen (once, few, many) or the class of an expanded clone, and some rows leave it out.

TRBJ2-2	TRBV7-2	TRBD2	-	CASSLVASGRLNTGELFF	TGTGCCAGCAGCTTAGTGGCTAGCGGGAGGCTGAACACCGGGGAGCTGTTTTTT
TRBJ2-7	TRBV30	-	-	CAWSSWGGVSYEQYF	TGTGCCTGGAGTTCCTGGGGAGGAGTATCCTACGAGCAGTACTTC
TRBJ1-1	TRBV10-2	-	-	CASTRGTEAFF	TGCGCCAGCACCAGGGGCACTGAAGCTTTCTTT
TRBJ2-5	TRBV7-2	TRBD2	-	CASSLGLALGETQYF	TGTGCCAGCAGCTTGGGACTAGCGTTGGGAGAGACCCAGTACTTC
TRBJ1-3	TRBV9	-	-	CASSVAASGRTGNTIYF	TGTGCCAGCAGCGTAGCTGCCTCCGGCAGAACTGGAAACACCATATATTTT
TRBJ2-1	TRBV5-1	TRBD2	-	CASSLAGGGNEQFF	TGCGCCAGCAGCTTAGCGGGAGGTGGAAATGAGCAGTTCTTC
TRBJ1-2	TRBV9	-	-	CASSVDPSHGYTF	TGTGCCAGCAGCGTAGATCCCAGCCATGGCTACACCTTC
TRBJ1-5	TRBV19	TRBD1	few	CATVQWTGVRQPQHF	TGTGCCACCGTTCAATGGACAGGGGTCAGGCAGCCCCAGCATTTT
TRBJ2-2	TRBV5-5	-	-	CASSLHTLKGELFF	TGTGCCAGCAGCCTCCACACACTAAAAGGGGAGCTGTTTTTT
TRBJ1-2	TRBV27	-	-	CASTQGGVLGGYTF	TGTGCCAGCACCCAAGGTGGGGTTTTAGGCGGCTACACCTTC
TRBJ1-5	TRBV19	TRBD1	-	CASSMWGFDRGDQPQHF	TGTGCCAGTAGTATGTGGGGGTTCGACAGGGGTGATCAGCCCCAGCATTTT
TRBJ2-2	TRBV5-1	TRBD1	once	CASSFQGARNTGELFF	TGCGCCAGCAGCTTTCAGGGGGCGCGAAACACCGGGGAGCTGTTTTTT
TRBJ1-1	TRBV6-4	TRBD1	once	CASSPGGGAGNTEAFF	TGTGCCAGCAGTCCCGGAGGGGGCGCCGGGAACACTGAAGCTTTCTTT
TRBJ2-1	TRBV28	TRBD2	-	CASSLSLAASGEQFF	TGTGCCAGCAGTTTATCACTAGCGGCCTCCGGGGAGCAGTTCTTC
TRBJ2-1	TRBV5-1	-	-	CASSPPWLTSEQFF	TGCGCCAGCAGCCCACCTTGGCTCACGTCTGAGCAGTTCTTC
TRBJ1-5	TRBV7-2	-	-	CASSLVVSNQPQHF	TGTGCCAGCAGCTTAGTCGTGAGCAATCAGCCCCAGCATTTT
TRBJ2-1	TRBV11-2	TRBD2	-	CASTVAGGSNEQFF	TGTGCCAGCACAGTAGCGGGGGGGAGCAATGAGCAGTTCTTC
TRBJ1-5	TRBV5-5	-	-	CASARTLRSNQPQHF	TGTGCCAGCGCAAGAACTCTCAGAAGCAATCAGCCCCAGCATTTT
TRBJ1-6	TRBV5-1	TRBD1	few	CASSFEGDRGSSPLHF	TGCGCCAGCAGCTTTGAGGGGGACAGGGGTTCTTCACCCCTCCACTTT
TRBJ2-5	TRBV29-1	-	-	CSVAGDNQETQYF	TGCAGCGTTGCGGGGGATAACCAAGAGACCCAGTACTTC
TRBJ2-7	TRBV7-2	-	-	CASTSNTLGEQYF	TGTGCCAGCACCTCTAACACTCTCGGCGAGCAGTACTTC
TRBJ2-5	TRBV5-4	-	-	CASSLRQGEGTQYF	TGTGCCAGCAGCTTGAGGCAGGGTGAGGGGACCCAGTACTTC
TRBJ2-3	TRBV9	TRBD1	-	CASSVSLGGAGTDTQYF	TGTGCCAGCAGCGTATCATTAGGGGGCGCAGGCACAGATACGCAGTATTTT
TRBJ1-1	TRBV11-2	-	-	CASSLGQNTEAFF	TGTGCCAGCAGCTTAGGACAGAACACTGAAGCTTTCTTT
TRBJ2-7	TRBV10-3	-	-	CAISSGTGQYF	TGTGCCATTTCCTCCGGGACTGGGCAGTACTTC
TRBJ2-5	TRBV29-1	-	-	CSVVGSETQYF	TGCAGCGTTGTGGGTAGTGAGACCCAGTACTTC
TRBJ1-1	TRBV28	-	-	CASSFLSIGNTEAFF	TGTGCCAGCAGTTTTCTCAGCATCGGGAACACTGAAGCTTTCTTT
TRBJ2-5	TRBV6-5	TRBD2	-	CASSLPRGGGSSQYF	TGTGCCAGCAGTCTCCCCCGGGGGGGCGGTTCGTCCCAGTACTTC
TRBJ2-2	TRBV19	-	-	CASSIRGNTGELFF	TGTGCCAGTAGTATAAGAGGGAACACCGGGGAGCTGTTTTTT
TRBJ1-4	TRBV27	TRBD1	-	CASSLTGGVGATNEKLFF	TGTGCCAGCAGCCTGACAGGGGGTGTGGGAGCAACTAATGAAAAACTGTTTTTT
TRBJ2-2	TRBV2	-	-	CASGLGGRAGELFF	TGTGCCAGCGGGTTGGGGGGACGGGCCGGGGAGCTGTTTTTT
TRBJ1-1	TRBV15	-	-	CATSARLITEAFF	TGTGCCACCAGCGCCCGACTGATCACTGAAGCTTTCTTT
TRBJ1-1	TRBV2	TRBD1	-	CASNPGQTYTEAFF	TGTGCCAGCAATCCGGGACAGACGTACACTGAAGCTTTCTTT
TRBJ1-2	TRBV5-4	-	-	CASSFSEGSRGYTF	TGTGCCAGCAGCTTTTCAGAGGGTTCGCGAGGCTACACCTTC
TRBJ2-3	TRBV2	TRBD2	-	CASSQREGMIDTQYF	TGTGCCAGCAGTCAGCGGGAGGGTATGATAGATACGCAGTATTTT
TRBJ1-2	TRBV19	-	-	CASRSGVNYGYTF	TGTGCCAGTAGGTCAGGGGTTAACTATGGCTACACCTTC
TRBJ1-5	TRBV6-6	-	-	CASSFGANQPQHF	TGTGCCAGCAGCTTCGGTGCCAATCAGCCCCAGCATTTT
TRBJ1-1	TRBV9	-	-	CASSLKSGTEAFF	TGTGCCAGCAGCCTCAAGTCCGGGACTGAAGCTTTCTTT
TRBJ2-1	TRBV19	TRBD2	-	CASSISSGAYNEQFF	TGTGCCAGTAGTATATCTAGCGGGGCCTACAATGAGCAGTTCTTC
TRBJ2-1	TRBV19	TRBD2	-	CASSKERLAVREQFF	TGTGCCAGTAGCAAAGAAAGACTAGCAGTACGGGAGCAGTTCTTC
TRBJ1-2	TRBV28	-	-	CASEPIPRGNYGYTF	TGTGCCAGCGAACCTATCCCGAGAGGGAACTATGGCTACACCTTC
TRBJ2-2	TRBV5-4	-	-	CASSSIQGSDTGELFF	TGTGCCAGCAGCTCGATACAGGGAAGCGACACCGGGGAGCTGTTTTTT
TRBJ2-5	TRBV7-7	TRBD2	-	CARRQGSGGKYQETQYF	TGTGCTAGAAGGCAGGGTAGCGGGGGCAAGTACCAAGAGACCCAGTACTTC
TRBJ2-7	TRBV5-4	TRBD2	-	CASSSGGRPTSYEQYF	TGTGCCAGCAGCTCGGGGGGGAGGCCAACCTCCTACGAGCAGTACTTC
TRBJ2-1	TRBV2	TRBD2	-	CASSEGSGGNNEQFF	TGTGCCAGCAGTGAAGGTAGCGGGGGGAACAATGAGCAGTTCTTC
TRBJ1-2	TRBV6-1	-	-	CASILTPGDNYGYTF	TGTGCCAGCATACTGACACCAGGGGATAACTATGGCTACACCTTC
TRBJ1-2	TRBV4-1	TRBD1	-	CASSHPGQGIYGYTF	TGCGCCAGCAGCCACCCGGGACAGGGGATCTATGGCTACACCTTC
TRBJ2-1	TRBV15	TRBD2	-	CATSRDWGLASYNEQFF	TGTGCCACCAGCAGAGATTGGGGACTAGCGTCCTACAATGAGCAGTTCTTC
TRBJ1-6	TRBV6-1	TRBD1	-	CASANQGAENSPLHF	TGTGCCAGCGCGAACCAGGGGGCTGAGAATTCACCCCTCCACTTT
TRBJ2-7	TRBV11-3	TRBD1	once	CASSQTGAYEQYF	TGTGCCAGCAGCCAGACAGGGGCCTACGAGCAGTACTTC
TRBJ2-2	TRBV27	-	-	CASSSQAGTNSAGELFF	TGTGCCAGCAGCTCCCAGGCGGGGACAAACTCCGCCGGGGAGCTGTTTTTT
TRBJ2-7	TRBV5-1	TRBD1	-	CASSSGQYVQYF	TGCGCCAGCAGCTCGGGACAGTACGTGCAGTACTTC
TRBJ1-2	TRBV7-6	-	-	CASSTVAVGGGYTF	TGTGCCAGCAGCACCGTTGCGGTAGGGGGGGGCTACACCTTC
TRBJ1-1	TRBV4-2	-	once	CASSHKVGSSAATEAFF	TGTGCCAGCAGCCATAAAGTAGGATCCTCAGCGGCCACTGAAGCTTTCTTT